Listed here are 5 T cell receptor beta chains from one sample, sequenced in a study of control samples from healthy donors and cancer patients. This table comes from immunoSEQ multiplex PCR, and its TCRdb copy is limited to in-frame clones, with some not included. This table holds 98,000 or so clones, around 80% found once. Sequenced sample: blood. Receptors originate from a man between 60 and 75 years old in good health.

The chain carries TRBV6-5 and TRBJ2-2, with a weak D call TRBD2 (5 bases). CDR3 length: 15 residues. Germline loops: CDR1 MNHEY, CDR2 SVGAGI. V lost 8 bases and J lost 5, with 18 bases in between. This CDR3 is CASGRATGETGELFF. In DNA, the CDR3 is TGTGCCAGCGGGAGAGCGACCGGGGAAACCGGGGAGCTGTTTTTT.

The gene calls are TRBV7-3 and TRBJ2-3; no clear D gene. Trimming pared 3 bases from V and 0 bases from J, leaving 4 bases between. Germline V CDR1 and CDR2: SGHTA, FQGTGA. This CDR3 is built from 13 residues. CDR3 in amino acids: CASSFDSTDTQYF. DNA of the CDR3: TGTGCCAGCAGCTTCGATAGCACAGATACGCAGTATTTT.

This chain connects TRBV6-5 to TRBJ2-5; the D gene is possibly TRBD2 (7 bases). Trimming removed 0 bases from V and 1 base from J, with 9 bases in between. Germline V gene lookup returns CDR1 MNHEY and CDR2 SVGAGI. This CDR3 region has 15 residues. CDR3 in amino acids: CASSYSGGGQETQYF. In nucleotides, the CDR3 is TGTGCCAGCAGTTACTCAGGGGGGGGCCAAGAGACCCAGTACTTC.

The chain uses TRBV3-1 (or the pseudogene TRBV3-2) and TRBJ2-1, with 7 bases identical to TRBD1. The CDR3 totals 15 residues. V dropped 5 bases and J dropped 7; count of bases not matched to a gene: 11. From germline, CDR1 is LGHDT and CDR2 YNNKEL (reference sequence). The CDR3 DNA is TGTGCCAGCAGCGAAACAGGGGCGAGAAATAATGAGCAGTTCTTC. Amino acid sequence: CASSETGARNNEQFF.

A single count supports this clone. V is TRBV7-9 and J is TRBJ2-5; 7 nucleotides align to TRBD1. With 4 bases clipped from V and 5 bases from J, the junction kept 4 bases outside the gene matches. This CDR3 spans 13 amino acids. The germline gives CDR1 SEHNR, CDR2 FQNEAQ (reference sequence). The CDR3 region is CASSWDSKETQYF. CDR3 coding DNA: TGTGCCAGCAGCTGGGACAGTAAGGAGACCCAGTACTTC.